This TCR beta chain was sequenced in a study of T cells in Graves' hyperthyroidism and ophthalmopathy. Points from the study as a whole: Most thyroid clonotypes expanded above 0.001 appeared in blood too. Before onset, by a median of approximately 6.8 months, the model predicted ophthalmopathy.

CDR3 length: 15 residues. Germline CDR1 is DFQATT and CDR2 is SNEGSKA (reference sequence). Unmatched junction bases numbered 10, after V lost 6 bases and J lost 2 bases. The investigators amplified TCR beta CDR3 regions from RNA transcripts. The HTBI primer set was used in a first-round RT-PCR of the TCR CDR3. TCRdb reprocessed the multiplex PCR reads with MiXCR, giving one entry per CDR3 protein. Among hundreds of thousands of distinct CDR3 sequences listed, 38% were seen once. These patients, aged 18 to 65, had recently diagnosed hyperthyroidism lasting under 2 months. This clonotype was detected many times. Its cognate antigen is unknown.

The sequenced sample was blood. This TCR came from a man aged 18 to 35 with Graves' hyperthyroidism. The rearrangement uses TRBV20-1 and TRBJ2-5, with 9 bases lining up with TRBD2. DNA of the CDR3: TGCAGTGCCCCGAGGGCGGGAGGGATACAAGAGACCCAGTACTTC. Translated, it gives CSAPRAGGIQETQYF.